A single sample is the source of the 18 T cell receptor beta chains below, sequenced in a study of control samples from healthy donors and cancer patients. Profiled with immunoSEQ multiplex PCR; TCRdb holds only in-frame clones, not every one. The sample holds about 98,000 clones, 79% seen once. Material: blood. Source of these receptors: a woman under 40 in good health.

The V gene is TRBV30, the J gene TRBJ2-2; 9 nucleotides agree with TRBD1. The CDR3 covers 14 residues. Losses at the gene ends were 1 base for V and 7 bases for J; bases not matched to a gene: 4. Germline V gene lookup returns CDR1 GTSNPN and CDR2 SVGIG (reference sequence). The CDR3 nucleotides read TGTGCCTGGAGTGGGGACAGGGTTGGCGGGGAGCTGTTTTTT. It codes for CAWSGDRVGGELFF.

In this sample, this clone turned up a few times. This chain joins TRBV6-4 and TRBJ1-1; D is ambiguous. Germline CDR1 reads MRHNA; CDR2 reads SNTAGT. V was pared by 4 bases and J by 0 bases, with 6 bases between. The CDR3 length is 13 residues. CDR3 sequence (DNA): TGTGCCAGCAGTGCCAGGATGAACACTGAAGCTTTCTTT. It encodes CASSARMNTEAFF.

This rearrangement joins TRBV2 to TRBJ1-2; no firm D call. Germline CDR1 reads SNHLY; CDR2 reads FYNNEI. The CDR3 covers 11 residues. Trimming removed 5 bases from V and 5 bases from J, with 6 bases in between. CDR3 nucleotide sequence: TGTGCCAGCAGTCAGGTATATGGCTACACCTTC. Protein: CASSQVYGYTF.

This chain uses TRBV6-6 with TRBJ1-2; TRBD1 agrees at 11 bases. The CDR3 totals 14 residues. The trim removed 8 bases at V and 7 bases at J, leaving 9 bases unmatched. Germline CDR1 is MNHNY and CDR2 is SVGAGI (reference sequence). CDR3 amino acids: CASRGGQGEGGYTF. Written as DNA, the CDR3 is TGTGCCAGCCGTGGGGGACAGGGGGAGGGTGGCTACACCTTC.

The chain has TRBV2 and TRBJ2-2, with D possibly matching TRBD2 (7 bases). There are 15 residues in the CDR3. Per the germline V gene, CDR1 is SNHLY and CDR2 is FYNNEI. V was shortened by 2 bases and J by 5 bases, with 12 bases between the two germline ends. CDR3: CASSERGGQTGELFF. The CDR3 coding sequence is TGTGCCAGCAGTGAACGCGGGGGCCAGACCGGGGAGCTGTTTTTT.

V gene TRBV6-6 combines with J gene TRBJ1-1, with D maybe TRBD1 (5 bases). V was trimmed by 10 bases and J by 1 base, leaving 16 bases between them. Germline CDR1 and CDR2: MNHNY and SVGAGI (reference sequence). The length of the CDR3 is 14 residues. CDR3 bases: TGTGCCACCTCTAAAAAGGACAAGAACACTGAAGCTTTCTTT. It yields the protein CATSKKDKNTEAFF.

This clone appeared a few times. The chain recombines TRBV2 with TRBJ1-5; D is uncertain. The ends were cut back, 2 bases at V and 11 bases at J, with 13 bases in the middle. The CDR3 extends over 13 amino acids. Germline V gene data show CDR1 as SNHLY and CDR2 as FYNNEI. The CDR3 here is CASSELRTPTQHF. CDR3 coding DNA: TGTGCCAGCAGTGAACTTCGGACCCCAACCCAGCATTTT.

The gene calls are TRBV7-9 and TRBJ1-2, with 7 bases fitting TRBD1. The CDR3 is 16 residues long. CDR1 and CDR2 (germline): SEHNR, FQNEAQ (reference sequence). V dropped 10 bases and J dropped 4; count of bases not matched to a gene: 18. The CDR3 here is CATQGDSVSTGYGYTF. CDR3 nucleotides: TGTGCCACTCAAGGGGACAGCGTTTCAACCGGCTATGGCTACACCTTC. Combining the CDR3 with reference TRBV7-9 and TRBJ1-2 gives the whole variable domain DTGVSQNPRHKITKRGQNVTFRCDPISEHNRLYWYRQTLGQGPEFLTYFQNEAQLEKSRLLSDRFSAERPKGSFSTLEIQRTEQGDSAMYLCATQGDSVSTGYGYTFGSGTRLTVV.

The rearrangement links TRBV6-5 to TRBJ2-7; D tentatively reads TRBD1 or TRBD2 (6 bases each). The germline V and J ends were trimmed by 7 bases and 6 bases, with 13 bases remaining between them. The CDR3 loop spans 12 amino acids. Germline assignment: CDR1 MNHEY and CDR2 SVGAGI. Here the CDR3 DNA reads TGTGCCAGCACGGGGGCTCCGGGCGAGCAGTACTTC. Its translation: CASTGAPGEQYF.

This clone appeared a single time. The J gene is TRBJ1-1, the V gene TRBV7-9, with 12 bases aligning to TRBD1. This CDR3 has 17 residues. Trimming cost V 2 bases and J 1 base; bases outside gene matches: 5. Germline-derived CDR1 and CDR2 are SEHNR and FQNEAQ (reference sequence). CDR3 amino acids: CASSLYRDRGRNTEAFF. CDR3 bases: TGTGCCAGCAGCTTATACCGGGACAGGGGGCGGAACACTGAAGCTTTCTTT.

The rearrangement uses TRBV3-1 (or the pseudogene TRBV3-2) and TRBJ1-2; no definite D call. CDR1 LGHDT and CDR2 YNNKEL come from the germline V gene (reference sequence). The germline V and J ends were trimmed by 1 base and 8 bases, with 5 bases remaining between them. The length of the CDR3 is 11 residues. This CDR3 is CASSQVGGYTF. The DNA for the CDR3 is TGTGCCAGCAGCCAAGTTGGAGGCTACACCTTC.

This clone occurred a few times. V and J are TRBV10-3 and TRBJ2-7, with 8 bases aligning to TRBD1. This CDR3 comprises 15 residues. V lost 3 bases to trimming and J lost 3 bases; unmatched junction nucleotides: 7. The germline V gene encodes CDR1 ENHRY and CDR2 SYGVKD. The CDR3 region is CAISDPDRVNYEQYF. The CDR3 region has the DNA TGTGCCATCAGTGATCCGGACAGGGTGAACTACGAGCAGTACTTC.

This clone was seen a handful of times. The chain is built from TRBV24-1 and TRBJ2-2; D call uncertain. V gave up 9 bases and J gave up 5 bases, with 6 bases separating them. CDR1 and CDR2 (germline): KGHDR, SFDVKD. This CDR3 comprises 11 residues. The CDR3 region has the DNA TGTGCCACCGCCGTGACCGGGGAGCTGTTTTTT. Translation: CATAVTGELFF.

The chain uses TRBV7-9 and TRBJ2-7, with D tentatively TRBD1 (6 bases). The V and J ends lost 0 bases and 5 bases respectively, with 11 bases between them. The CDR3 length is 14 residues. Germline-derived CDR1 and CDR2 are SEHNR and FQNEAQ (reference sequence). The CDR3 sequence is CASSLAHRADEQYF. The DNA of the CDR3 is TGTGCCAGCAGCTTAGCGCACAGGGCGGACGAGCAGTACTTC.

The chain combines TRBV11-2 with TRBJ2-5; 11 bases agree with TRBD1. The junction had 10 bases not matched to a gene; V was cut back by 10 bases and J by 6 bases. Germline values: CDR1 SGHAT, CDR2 FQNNGV. CDR3 length: 14 amino acids. The CDR3 nucleotides are TGTGCCACGGCCGTGGGACAGGGGGTGCAGACCCAGTACTTC. Translation: CATAVGQGVQTQYF.

The chain couples TRBV19 to TRBJ1-1, with D perhaps TRBD1 (5 bases). This CDR3 has 14 amino acids. Trimming shortened V by 6 bases and J by 1 base, and 12 bases separated the two germline ends. CDR1 is LNHDA, CDR2 SQIVND, per germline (reference sequence). The CDR3 nucleotides read TGTGCCAGTAGGTCCAGGGACTGGAACACTGAAGCTTTCTTT. Amino acids: CASRSRDWNTEAFF.

The V gene is TRBV12-5, the J gene TRBJ2-3; TRBD2 aligns across 12 bases. Germline V gene data show CDR1 as LGHNT and CDR2 as FRNRAP. The CDR3 loop spans 16 amino acids. V lost 5 bases and J lost 4; bases outside the gene matches: 7. This chain's CDR3 is CASGPWTSGEADTQYF. The CDR3 nucleotides are TGTGCTAGTGGTCCCTGGACTAGCGGGGAGGCAGATACGCAGTATTTT.

The count of this clone is one. The chain couples TRBV7-8 to TRBJ2-7, with D perhaps matching TRBD2 (6 bases). V lost 7 bases to trimming and J lost 0 bases, with 16 bases between them. The V gene's germline CDR1 is SGHVS and CDR2 FQNEAQ. The CDR3 extends over 15 amino acids. The CDR3 region has the DNA TGTGCCAGCACCGGAGGGTATTCTTCCTCCTACGAGCAGTACTTC. Amino acids: CASTGGYSSSYEQYF.